This TCR beta chain was identified during a study of cytomegalovirus exposure and HLA in healthy donors. CDR1 and CDR2 (germline): LNHDA, SQIVND (reference sequence). This CDR3 comprises 14 residues. The ends lost 2 bases at V and 10 bases at J; junction bases unmatched: 7. This clone came up once. Antigen unknown. Study findings and constraints: Segments of the TCR beta V type were, in most cases, productive about 87% or about 30% of the time in an earlier analysis. Reported findings show TCR beta sequences accurately forecast HLA-A and HLA-B alleles in most subjects.

The PCR made use of 60 Vbeta and 13 Jbeta primers. The table came from immunoSEQ multiplex PCR; TCRdb's copy has only in-frame clones and leaves some out. The sample carries 200,000 or so clones, roughly four fifths recorded once. V gene TRBV19 combines with J gene TRBJ1-5; TRBD1 aligns across 8 bases. The sequenced material came from PBMCs. The sequence derives from a middle-aged woman in good health and CMV-seronegative. CDR3 nucleotides: TGTGCCAGTAGTATAAACAGGGGGGATAGACCCCAGCATTTT. Translation: CASSINRGDRPQHF.